The next 10 T cell receptor beta chains were all read from a single sample in a study of T-cell memory formation after mild COVID-19. Via MiXCR, TCRdb re-called the 5' RACE reads, giving one row per CDR3 protein. The repertoire holds a few hundred thousand distinct CDR3 sequences, about 20% seen once, with 20% to 25% in the top ten. The sequenced sample was PBMCs or a T cell subset sorted from them (not recorded which). Receptors were obtained from a man in his late teens or twenties who had mild COVID-19 (a few samples of this study predate the infection). Cell type and time point are not known.

This clonotype showed up many times. The chain recombines TRBV5-1 with TRBJ1-1, with D unresolved. CDR3 size: 15 residues. The germline V gene encodes CDR1 SGHRS and CDR2 YFSETQ. V was trimmed by 2 bases and J by 6 bases, leaving 17 bases between them. The CDR3 region has the DNA TGCGCCAGCAGCTTATTCTTAGACACCAACGCTGAAGCTTTCTTT. As protein: CASSLFLDTNAEAFF.

This clonotype was counted only a few times. This chain links TRBV12-3 or TRBV12-4 with TRBJ2-7; 10 bases are a match to TRBD1. CDR3 size: 13 residues. V shed 4 bases, J shed 6 bases, and the junction held 3 bases outside the gene matches. The chain's CDR3 is CASSYRDRGEQYV. The CDR3 coding sequence is TGTGCCAGCAGTTACCGGGACAGGGGCGAGCAGTACGTC.

This clonotype appeared a few times. The V call is TRBV29-1, the J call TRBJ2-1; D is uncertain. The germline CDR1 and CDR2 sequences are SQVTM and ANQGSEA. Trimming removed 4 bases at V and 3 bases at J, with 7 bases between. The CDR3 consists of 12 residues. CDR3 in amino acids: CSVGENYNEQFF. DNA for the CDR3: TGCAGCGTTGGCGAGAACTACAATGAGCAGTTCTTC.

This clonotype was found a few times. The V gene is TRBV7-7, the J gene TRBJ2-6; D unclear. The CDR3 covers 14 residues. Between the trimmed V and J ends, which lost 5 bases and 5 bases, there was a span of 10 bases. Germline V gene sequence: CDR1 SSHAT, CDR2 FNYEAQ (reference sequence). For the CDR3, the DNA is TGTGCCAGCAGCCCCACTTTTTGGGCCAACGTCCTGACTTTC. It specifies CASSPTFWANVLTF.

The chain has TRBV6-4 and TRBJ2-3; 8 nucleotides match TRBD2. With V trimmed by 0 bases and J by 1 base, 6 bases remained unmatched. The germline V gene encodes CDR1 MRHNA and CDR2 SNTAGT. CDR3 length: 17 residues. The CDR3 DNA follows: TGTGCCAGCAGTGACTCCATAGCGGGGTCTGGCACAGATACGCAGTATTTT. Translating it yields CASSDSIAGSGTDTQYF.

The rearrangement uses TRBV7-2 and TRBJ1-2; D is ambiguous. The germline V and J ends were trimmed by 1 base and 4 bases, with 10 bases remaining between them. The CDR3 spans 14 residues. Germline V lookup: CDR1 SGHTA, CDR2 FQGNSA. As DNA, the CDR3 is TGTGCCAGCAGCTTAGGTACAGCTCGCTATGGCTACACCTTC. It codes for CASSLGTARYGYTF.

This chain connects TRBV20-1 to TRBJ2-3; D assignment may be TRBD1 or TRBD2 (6 bases each). V lost 5 bases and J lost 5, with 17 bases in between. Germline V gene data show CDR1 as DFQATT and CDR2 as SNEGSKA (reference sequence). The CDR3 length is 14 residues. For the CDR3, the DNA is TGCAGTGCTCCCCCCACGCGGGGACAAGATACGCAGTATTTT. This translates into CSAPPTRGQDTQYF.

This clonotype occurred a few times. The chain joins TRBV5-1 to TRBJ2-3; D perhaps matches TRBD1 (5 bases). With 4 bases removed from V and 0 bases from J, the gap between germline ends came to 18 bases. This CDR3 spans 17 amino acids. The germline gives CDR1 SGHRS, CDR2 YFSETQ. The CDR3 DNA sequence: TGCGCCAGCAGCGAATCCAGGGAATCGACTAGCACAGATACGCAGTATTTT. Translated: CASSESRESTSTDTQYF.

This clonotype was seen a few times. The CDR3 DNA reads TGTGCCAGCAGTCCAACCGGAACTTACACCGGGGAGCTGTTTTTT. Translated: CASSPTGTYTGELFF. The chain employs TRBV12-3 or TRBV12-4 and TRBJ2-2; D is uncertain. The length of the CDR3 is 15 residues. Trimming pared 5 bases from V and 3 bases from J, leaving 13 bases between.

This clonotype has more than one count but fewer than ten. V gene TRBV29-1 combines with J gene TRBJ2-1, with 10 bases lining up with TRBD2. Germline-derived CDR1 and CDR2 are SQVTM and ANQGSEA. The V segment lost 3 bases and the J segment 0 bases; nucleotides outside the gene matches: 8. The CDR3 has 17 residues. The CDR3 loop is CSVERTSGRSSYNEQFF. The DNA of the CDR3 is TGCAGCGTTGAGAGGACTAGCGGCCGTAGCTCCTACAATGAGCAGTTCTTC.